This T cell receptor beta chain was obtained from a study of patients and donors after allogeneic stem cell transplantation. Each CDR3 protein is one row after TCRdb ran MiXCR on the RT-PCR reads. Of around 23,000 distinct CDR3 sequences in the sample, about 28% were seen once. The J segment lost 1 base and the V segment lost 6 bases, leaving 3 bases of the junction unmatched. There are 14 residues in the CDR3. Germline V gene sequence: CDR1 DFQATT, CDR2 SNEGSKA (reference sequence). The source is a human donor who was either an allogeneic HSCT recipient or a stem cell or donor lymphocyte infusion donor (not recorded which). It is not recorded whose cells these are; they may come from a transplant donor. The source material was blood, either unsorted or a sorted T cell fraction (not recorded which). The chain links TRBV20-1 to TRBJ2-2, with 9 bases that match TRBD2. The CDR3 nucleotides are TGCAGTGCCCGAGCGGGGGGGAACACCGGGGAGCTGTTTTTT. Translated, it gives CSARAGGNTGELFF.